The clone carrying this T cell receptor beta chain is labeled as medium-sized. The antigen remains unidentified. These data are taken from a study of metastatic and nonmetastatic thyroid tumors. Study overall: The study looked at repertoires side by side in blood and in tumor or nodule tissue from malignant and benign thyroid patients. Study results and caveats: As reported, TCR beta diversity in blood and tumor was significantly higher in malignant thyroid tumors than in benign nodules.

Original analysis: Using the CDR3 differences seen across clinicopathological groups, the authors built a distant-metastasis classifier for papillary thyroid cancer, which was meant to discriminate distant-metastatic patients. TCRdb recomputed clones from the PCR reads via MiXCR. The V and J calls and clone size come from TCRdb's table, not from the authors' own analysis. This sample has 15,000 to 20,000 clones, with about 30% found just once. None of the patients had undergone any treatment ahead of thyroid surgery. The CDR3 is made up of 17 amino acids. Germline V gene sequence: CDR1 SNHLY, CDR2 FYNNEI. J was trimmed by 0 bases and V by 2 bases; bases with no gene match: 10.

V is TRBV2 and J is TRBJ2-7; 7 positions agree with TRBD2. Material for sequencing was tumor tissue. This TCR was recovered from a male donor with papillary thyroid cancer or a benign thyroid nodule (not recorded which). Some clones in this sample may be carry-over from other donors' samples. In nucleotides, the CDR3 is TGTGCCAGCAGTGAATCGAGCTGGGGGAGGGGCTCCTACGAGCAGTACTTC. Protein product: CASSESSWGRGSYEQYF.